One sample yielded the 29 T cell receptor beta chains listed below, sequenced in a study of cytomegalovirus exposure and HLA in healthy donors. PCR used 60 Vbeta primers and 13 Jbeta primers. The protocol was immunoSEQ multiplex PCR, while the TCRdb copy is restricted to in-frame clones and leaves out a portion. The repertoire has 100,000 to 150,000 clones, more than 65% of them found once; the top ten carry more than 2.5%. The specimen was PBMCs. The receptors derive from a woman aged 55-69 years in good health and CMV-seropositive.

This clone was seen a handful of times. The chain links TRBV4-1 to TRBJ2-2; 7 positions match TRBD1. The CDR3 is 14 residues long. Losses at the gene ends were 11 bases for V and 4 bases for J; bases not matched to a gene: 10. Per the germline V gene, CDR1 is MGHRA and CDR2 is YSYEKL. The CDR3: CASTGTDSTGELFF. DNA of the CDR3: TGCGCCTCCACCGGGACAGACTCCACCGGGGAGCTGTTTTTT.

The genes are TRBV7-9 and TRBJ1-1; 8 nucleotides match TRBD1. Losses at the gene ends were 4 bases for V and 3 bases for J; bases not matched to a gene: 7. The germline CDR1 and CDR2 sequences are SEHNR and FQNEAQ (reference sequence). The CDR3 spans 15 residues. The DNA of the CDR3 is TGTGCCAGCAGCTCCCCTCAGGGGGCTCACACTGAAGCTTTCTTT. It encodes CASSSPQGAHTEAFF.

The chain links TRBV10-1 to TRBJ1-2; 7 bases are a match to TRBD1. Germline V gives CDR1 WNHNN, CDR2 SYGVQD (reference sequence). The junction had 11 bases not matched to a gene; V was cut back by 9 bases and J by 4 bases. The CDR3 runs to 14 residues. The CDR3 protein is CARRQTGDAYGYTF. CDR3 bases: TGCGCCAGGCGCCAAACAGGGGACGCCTATGGCTACACCTTC.

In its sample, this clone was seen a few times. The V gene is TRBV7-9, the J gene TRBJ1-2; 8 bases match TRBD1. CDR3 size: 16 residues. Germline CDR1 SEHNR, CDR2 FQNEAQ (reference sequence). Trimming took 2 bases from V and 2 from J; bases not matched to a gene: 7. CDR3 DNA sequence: TGTGCCAGCAGCTTAACCGAGCAGGGGGCAAACTATGGCTACACCTTC. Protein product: CASSLTEQGANYGYTF.

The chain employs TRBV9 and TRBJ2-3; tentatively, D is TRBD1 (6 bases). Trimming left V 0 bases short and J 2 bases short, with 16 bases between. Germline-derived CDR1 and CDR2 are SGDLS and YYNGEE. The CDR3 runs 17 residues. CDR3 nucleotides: TGTGCCAGCAGCGTAGGCCGGGGACACCGAAACACAGATACGCAGTATTTT. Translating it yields CASSVGRGHRNTDTQYF.

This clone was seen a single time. The CDR3 spells CASSRSYTANYGYTF. The CDR3 nucleotides are TGTGCCAGCAGCCGGAGTTACACCGCTAACTATGGCTACACCTTC. The genes are TRBV11-2 and TRBJ1-2; D remains unclear. Germline-derived CDR1 and CDR2 are SGHAT and FQNNGV. V was trimmed by 5 bases and J by 0 bases, leaving 13 bases between them. The CDR3 consists of 15 residues.

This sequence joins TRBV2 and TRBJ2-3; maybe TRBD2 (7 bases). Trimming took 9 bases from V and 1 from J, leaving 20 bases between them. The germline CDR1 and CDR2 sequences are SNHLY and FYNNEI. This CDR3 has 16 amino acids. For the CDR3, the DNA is TGTGCCAGACTTGGGGGGGCGACGGGTGGCACAGATACGCAGTATTTT. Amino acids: CARLGGATGGTDTQYF.

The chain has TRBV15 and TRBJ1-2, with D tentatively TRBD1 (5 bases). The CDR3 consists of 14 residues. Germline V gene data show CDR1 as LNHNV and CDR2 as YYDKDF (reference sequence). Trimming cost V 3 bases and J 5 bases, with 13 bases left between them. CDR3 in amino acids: CATSRPGRGYGYTF. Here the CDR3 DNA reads TGTGCCACCAGCAGGCCGGGACGGGGGTATGGCTACACCTTC.

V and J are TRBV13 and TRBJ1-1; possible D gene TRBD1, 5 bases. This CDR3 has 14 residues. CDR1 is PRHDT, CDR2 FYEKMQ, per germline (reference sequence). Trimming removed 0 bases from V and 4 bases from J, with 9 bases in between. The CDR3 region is CASSLGAGLTEAFF. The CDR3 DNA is TGTGCCAGCAGCTTAGGGGCGGGACTCACTGAAGCTTTCTTT.

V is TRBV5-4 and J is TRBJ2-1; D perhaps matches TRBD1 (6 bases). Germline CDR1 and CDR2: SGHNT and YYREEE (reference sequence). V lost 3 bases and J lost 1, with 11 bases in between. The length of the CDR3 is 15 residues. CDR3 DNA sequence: TGTGCCAGCAGCTCCGCCGGACAGTCCTACAATGAGCAGTTCTTC. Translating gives CASSSAGQSYNEQFF.

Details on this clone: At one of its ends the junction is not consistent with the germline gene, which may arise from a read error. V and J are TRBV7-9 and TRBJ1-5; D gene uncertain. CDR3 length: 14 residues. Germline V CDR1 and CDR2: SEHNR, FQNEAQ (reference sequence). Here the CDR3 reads CSSSSLGSNQPQHF. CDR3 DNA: TGTTCCAGCAGCTCCCTAGGTAGCAATCAGCCCCAGCATTTT.

In DNA, the CDR3 is TGTGCCAGCAGTGGGTCAGGGGGCAGTGGCTACACCTTC. Translation: CASSGSGGSGYTF. The gene calls are TRBV6-4 and TRBJ1-2, with 8 positions matching TRBD1. Trimming at V came to 4 bases and at J to 7 bases, leaving 5 bases not matched to a gene. The CDR3 length is 13 residues. Germline loops: CDR1 MRHNA, CDR2 SNTAGT.

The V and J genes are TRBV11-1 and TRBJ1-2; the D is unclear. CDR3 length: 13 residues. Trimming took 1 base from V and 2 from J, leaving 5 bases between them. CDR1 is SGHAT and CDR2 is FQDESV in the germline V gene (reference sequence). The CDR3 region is CASSLVQNYGYTF. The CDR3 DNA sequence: TGTGCCAGCAGCTTAGTCCAGAACTATGGCTACACCTTC.

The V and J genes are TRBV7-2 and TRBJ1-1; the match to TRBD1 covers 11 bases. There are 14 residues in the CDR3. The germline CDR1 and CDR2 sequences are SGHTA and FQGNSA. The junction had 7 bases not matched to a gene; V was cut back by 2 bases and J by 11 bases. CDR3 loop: CASSLLRTGGVAFF. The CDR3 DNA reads TGTGCCAGCAGCTTACTCCGGACAGGGGGCGTTGCTTTCTTT.

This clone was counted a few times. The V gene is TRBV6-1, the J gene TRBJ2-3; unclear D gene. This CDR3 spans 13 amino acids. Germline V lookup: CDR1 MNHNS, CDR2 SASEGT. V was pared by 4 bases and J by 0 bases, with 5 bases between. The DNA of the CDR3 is TGTGCCAGCAGTGGAGTTAGCACAGATACGCAGTATTTT. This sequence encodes CASSGVSTDTQYF.

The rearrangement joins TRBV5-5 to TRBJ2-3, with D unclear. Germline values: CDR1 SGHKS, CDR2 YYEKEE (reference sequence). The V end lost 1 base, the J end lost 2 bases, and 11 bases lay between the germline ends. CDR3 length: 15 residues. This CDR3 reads CASSLFDTLTDTQYF. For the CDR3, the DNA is TGTGCCAGCAGCTTGTTTGACACACTCACAGATACGCAGTATTTT. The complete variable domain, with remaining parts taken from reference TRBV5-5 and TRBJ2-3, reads DAGVTQSPTHLIKTRGQQVTLRCSPISGHKSVSWYQQVLGQGPQFIFQYYEKEERGRGNFPDRFSARQFPNYSSELNVNALLLGDSALYLCASSLFDTLTDTQYFGPGTRLTVL.

For the CDR3, the DNA is TGTGCCAGCAGTTCCCTCGGACTCTCCTATGGCTACACCTTC. This translates into CASSSLGLSYGYTF. The gene calls are TRBV6-6 and TRBJ1-2, with D uncertain. Trimming removed 4 bases from V and 4 bases from J, with 13 bases in between. The CDR3 is 14 residues long. Per germline, CDR1 MNHNY and CDR2 SVGAGI (reference sequence).

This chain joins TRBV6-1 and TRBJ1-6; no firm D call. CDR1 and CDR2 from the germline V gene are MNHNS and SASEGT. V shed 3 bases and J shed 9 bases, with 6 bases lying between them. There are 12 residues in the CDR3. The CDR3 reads CASSENGSPLHF. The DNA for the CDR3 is TGTGCCAGCAGTGAGAACGGTTCACCCCTCCACTTT.

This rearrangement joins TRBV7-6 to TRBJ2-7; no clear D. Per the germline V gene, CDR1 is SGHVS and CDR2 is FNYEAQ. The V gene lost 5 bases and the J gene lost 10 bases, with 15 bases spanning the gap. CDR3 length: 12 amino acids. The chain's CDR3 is CASSPTALVQYF. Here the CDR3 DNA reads TGTGCCAGCAGCCCCACAGCTCTGGTTCAGTACTTC.

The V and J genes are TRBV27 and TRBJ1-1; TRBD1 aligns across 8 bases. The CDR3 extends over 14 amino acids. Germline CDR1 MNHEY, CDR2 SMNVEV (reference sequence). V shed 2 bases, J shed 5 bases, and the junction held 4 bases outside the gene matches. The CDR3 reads CASSLMQGATEAFF. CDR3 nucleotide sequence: TGTGCCAGCAGTTTAATGCAGGGGGCAACTGAAGCTTTCTTT.

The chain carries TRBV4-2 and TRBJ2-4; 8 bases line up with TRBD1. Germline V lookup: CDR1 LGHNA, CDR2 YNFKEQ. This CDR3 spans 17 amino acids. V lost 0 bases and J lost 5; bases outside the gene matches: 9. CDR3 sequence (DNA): TGTGCCAGCAGCCAAGACCCCACTCTGACAGGGGAAAACATTCAGTACTTC. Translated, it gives CASSQDPTLTGENIQYF.

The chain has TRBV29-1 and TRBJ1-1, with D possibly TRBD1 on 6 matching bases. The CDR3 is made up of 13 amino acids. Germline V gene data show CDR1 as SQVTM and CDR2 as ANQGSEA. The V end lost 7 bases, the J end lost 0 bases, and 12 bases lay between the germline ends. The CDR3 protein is CSARTAMNTEAFF. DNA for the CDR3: TGCAGCGCGCGGACAGCCATGAACACTGAAGCTTTCTTT.

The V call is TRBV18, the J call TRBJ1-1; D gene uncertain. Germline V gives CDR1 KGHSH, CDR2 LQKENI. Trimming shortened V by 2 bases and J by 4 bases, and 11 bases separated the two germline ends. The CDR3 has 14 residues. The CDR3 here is CASSPASGITEAFF. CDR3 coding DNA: TGTGCCAGCTCACCAGCATCGGGGATCACTGAAGCTTTCTTT. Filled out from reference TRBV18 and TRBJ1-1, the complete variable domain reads NAGVMQNPRHLVRRRGQEARLRCSPMKGHSHVYWYRQLPEEGLKFMVYLQKENIIDESGMPKERFSAEFPKEGPSILRIQQVVRGDSAAYFCASSPASGITEAFFGQGTRLTVV.

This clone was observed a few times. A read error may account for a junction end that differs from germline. The CDR3 sequence is CSSSLAPSGGALYEQYF. The CDR3 DNA follows: TGTTCCAGCAGCTTAGCCCCTAGCGGGGGGGCCCTCTACGAGCAGTACTTC. This chain uses TRBV7-9 with TRBJ2-7; 12 bases agree with TRBD2. Germline CDR1 reads SEHNR; CDR2 reads FQNEAQ (reference sequence). This CDR3 has 17 residues.

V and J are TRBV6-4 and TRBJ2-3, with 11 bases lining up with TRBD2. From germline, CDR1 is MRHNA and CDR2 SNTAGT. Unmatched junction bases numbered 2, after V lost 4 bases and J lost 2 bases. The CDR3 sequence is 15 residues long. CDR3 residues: CASSGLAGTTDTQYF. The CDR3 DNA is TGTGCCAGCAGTGGACTAGCGGGGACCACAGATACGCAGTATTTT.

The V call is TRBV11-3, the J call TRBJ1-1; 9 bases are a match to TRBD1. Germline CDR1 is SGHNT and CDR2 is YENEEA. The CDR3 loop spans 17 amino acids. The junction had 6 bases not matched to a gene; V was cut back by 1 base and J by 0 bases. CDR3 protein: CASSLGRQGGLNTEAFF. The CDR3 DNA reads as TGTGCCAGCAGCTTAGGGCGACAGGGGGGCTTGAACACTGAAGCTTTCTTT.

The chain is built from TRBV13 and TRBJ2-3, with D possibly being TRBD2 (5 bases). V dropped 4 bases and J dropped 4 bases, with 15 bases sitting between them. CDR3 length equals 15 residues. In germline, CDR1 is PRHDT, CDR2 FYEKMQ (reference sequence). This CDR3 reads CASSSLEVSADTQYF. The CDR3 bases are TGTGCCAGCAGCTCTCTGGAGGTGAGCGCAGATACGCAGTATTTT.

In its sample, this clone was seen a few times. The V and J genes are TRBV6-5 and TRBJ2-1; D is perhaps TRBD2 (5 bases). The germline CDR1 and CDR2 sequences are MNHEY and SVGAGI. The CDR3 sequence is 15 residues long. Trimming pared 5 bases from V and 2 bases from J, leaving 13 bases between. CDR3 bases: TGTGCCAGCAGTCCCGAGGGAAGGACCTACAATGAGCAGTTCTTC. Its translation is CASSPEGRTYNEQFF.

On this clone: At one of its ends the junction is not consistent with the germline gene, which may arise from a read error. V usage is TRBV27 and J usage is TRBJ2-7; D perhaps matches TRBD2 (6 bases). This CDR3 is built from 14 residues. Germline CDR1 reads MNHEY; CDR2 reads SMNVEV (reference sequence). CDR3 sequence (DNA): TGTGCCAGCAGTTCCCGGGGCGGGGTGAACGAGCGGTACTTC. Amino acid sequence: CASSSRGGVNERYF.